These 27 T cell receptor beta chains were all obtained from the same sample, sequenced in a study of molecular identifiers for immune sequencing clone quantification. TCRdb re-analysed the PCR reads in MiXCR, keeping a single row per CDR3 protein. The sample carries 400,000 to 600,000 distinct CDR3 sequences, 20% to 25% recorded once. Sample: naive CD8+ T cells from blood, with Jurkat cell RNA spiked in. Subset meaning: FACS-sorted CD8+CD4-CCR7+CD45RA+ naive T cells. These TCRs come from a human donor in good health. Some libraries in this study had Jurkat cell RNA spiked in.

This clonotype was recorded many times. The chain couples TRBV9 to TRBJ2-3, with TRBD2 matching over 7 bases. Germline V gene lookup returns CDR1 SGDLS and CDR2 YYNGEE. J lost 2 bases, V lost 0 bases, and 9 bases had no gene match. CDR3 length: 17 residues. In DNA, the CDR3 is TGTGCCAGCAGCGTAGCTGCAGCGGGGCTCTCCACAGATACGCAGTATTTT. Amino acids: CASSVAAAGLSTDTQYF.

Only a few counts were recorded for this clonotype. The CDR3: CASSTTGSSGANVLTF. The CDR3 region has the DNA TGCGCCAGCAGCACGACAGGGAGCTCTGGGGCCAACGTCCTGACTTTC. V is TRBV4-1 and J is TRBJ2-6, with 7 positions matching TRBD1. The V gene end was trimmed by 5 bases and the J gene end by 0 bases; junction bases not matched to a gene: 4. Per germline, CDR1 MGHRA and CDR2 YSYEKL. The CDR3 has 16 residues.

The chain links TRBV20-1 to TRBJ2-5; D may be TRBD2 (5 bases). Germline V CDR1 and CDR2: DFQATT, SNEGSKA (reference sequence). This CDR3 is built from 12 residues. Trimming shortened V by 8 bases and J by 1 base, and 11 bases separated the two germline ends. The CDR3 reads CSTNGVQETQYF. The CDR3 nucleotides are TGCAGTACAAACGGGGTCCAAGAGACCCAGTACTTC.

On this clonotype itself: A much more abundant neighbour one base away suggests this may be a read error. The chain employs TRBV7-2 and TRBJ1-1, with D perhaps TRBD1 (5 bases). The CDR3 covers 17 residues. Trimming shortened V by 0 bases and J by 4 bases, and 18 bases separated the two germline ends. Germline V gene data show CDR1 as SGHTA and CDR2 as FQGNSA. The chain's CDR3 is CASSLALVLGGVTEAFF. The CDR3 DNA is TGTGCCAGCAGCTTAGCGCTAGTTCTGGGGGGGGTCACTGAAGCTTTCTTT.

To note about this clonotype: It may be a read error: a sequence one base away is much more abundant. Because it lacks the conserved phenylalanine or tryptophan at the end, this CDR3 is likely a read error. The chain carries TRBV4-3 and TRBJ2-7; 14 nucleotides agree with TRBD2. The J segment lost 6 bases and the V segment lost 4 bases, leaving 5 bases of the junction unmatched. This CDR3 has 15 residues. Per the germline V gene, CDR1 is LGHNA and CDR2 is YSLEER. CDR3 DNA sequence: TGCGCCAGCAGCCCGACTAGCGGGAGGGGATCCGAGCAGTACCTC. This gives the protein CASSPTSGRGSEQYL.

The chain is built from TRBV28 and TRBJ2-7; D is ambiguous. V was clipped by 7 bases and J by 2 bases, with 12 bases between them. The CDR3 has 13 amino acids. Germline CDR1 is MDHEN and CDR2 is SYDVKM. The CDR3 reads CASTPWDTYEQYF. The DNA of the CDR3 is TGTGCCAGCACCCCCTGGGATACCTACGAGCAGTACTTC.

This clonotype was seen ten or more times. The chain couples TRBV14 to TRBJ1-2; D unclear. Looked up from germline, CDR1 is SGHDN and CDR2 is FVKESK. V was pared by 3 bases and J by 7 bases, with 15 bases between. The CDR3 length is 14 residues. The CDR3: CASSQDSGGSGYTF. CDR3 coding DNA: TGTGCCAGCAGCCAGGACTCCGGAGGGAGTGGCTACACCTTC.

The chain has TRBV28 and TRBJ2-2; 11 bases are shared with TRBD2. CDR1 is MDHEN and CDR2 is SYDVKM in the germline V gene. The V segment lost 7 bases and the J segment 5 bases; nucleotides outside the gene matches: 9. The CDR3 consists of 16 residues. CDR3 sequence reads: CASKLAGGGKTGELFF. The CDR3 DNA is TGTGCCAGCAAGCTAGCGGGAGGTGGGAAAACCGGGGAGCTGTTTTTT. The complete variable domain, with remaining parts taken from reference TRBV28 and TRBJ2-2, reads DVKVTQSSRYLVKRTGEKVFLECVQDMDHENMFWYRQDPGLGLRLIYFSYDVKMKEKGDIPEGYSVSREKKERFSLILESASTNQTSMYLCASKLAGGGKTGELFFGEGSRLTVL.

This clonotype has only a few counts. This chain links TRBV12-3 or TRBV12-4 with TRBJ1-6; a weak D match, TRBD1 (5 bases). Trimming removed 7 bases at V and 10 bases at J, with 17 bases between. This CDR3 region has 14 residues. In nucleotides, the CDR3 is TGTGCCAGCACCGAGACAGAGGGTTACTCACCCCTCCACTTT. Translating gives CASTETEGYSPLHF.

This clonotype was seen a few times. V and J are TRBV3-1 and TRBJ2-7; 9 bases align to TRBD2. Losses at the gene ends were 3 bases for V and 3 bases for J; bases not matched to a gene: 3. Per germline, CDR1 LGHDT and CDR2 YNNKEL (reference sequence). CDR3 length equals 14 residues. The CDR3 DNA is TGTGCCAGCAGCCAGACTAGCGGAATCTACGAGCAGTACTTC. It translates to CASSQTSGIYEQYF.

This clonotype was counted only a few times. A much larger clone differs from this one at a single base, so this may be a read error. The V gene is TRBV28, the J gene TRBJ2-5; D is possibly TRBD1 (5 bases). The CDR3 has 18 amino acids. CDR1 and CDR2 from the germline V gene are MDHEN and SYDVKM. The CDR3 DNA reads TGTGCCAGCGGTTTCACACAGGAGACGACCACTGCTCAAGAGACCCAGTACTTC. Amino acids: CASGFTQETTTAQETQYF.

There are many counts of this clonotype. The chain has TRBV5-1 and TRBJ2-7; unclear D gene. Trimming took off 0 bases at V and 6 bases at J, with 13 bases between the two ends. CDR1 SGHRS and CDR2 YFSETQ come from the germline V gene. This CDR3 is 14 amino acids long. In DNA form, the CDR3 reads TGCGCCAGCAGCTTGGAGCAGGCCGTCCGCGAGCAGTACTTC. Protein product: CASSLEQAVREQYF. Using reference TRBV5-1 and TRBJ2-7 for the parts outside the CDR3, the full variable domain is KAGVTQTPRYLIKTRGQQVTLSCSPISGHRSVSWYQQTPGQGLQFLFEYFSETQRNKGNFPGRFSGRQFSNSRSEMNVSTLELGDSALYLCASSLEQAVREQYFGPGTRLTVT.

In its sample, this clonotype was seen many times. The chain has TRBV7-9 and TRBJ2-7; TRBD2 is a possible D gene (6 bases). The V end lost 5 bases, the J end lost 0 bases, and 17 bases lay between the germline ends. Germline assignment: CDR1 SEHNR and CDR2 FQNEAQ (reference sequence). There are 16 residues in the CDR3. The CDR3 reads CASSNSAGLSSYEQYF. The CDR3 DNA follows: TGTGCCAGCAGCAATTCAGCGGGCCTTAGCTCCTACGAGCAGTACTTC.

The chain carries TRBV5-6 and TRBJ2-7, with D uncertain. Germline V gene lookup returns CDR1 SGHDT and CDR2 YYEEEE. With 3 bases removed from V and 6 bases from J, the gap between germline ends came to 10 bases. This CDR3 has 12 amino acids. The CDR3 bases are TGTGCCAGCAGCTCCTACGCCTCCGAGCAGTACTTC. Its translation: CASSSYASEQYF. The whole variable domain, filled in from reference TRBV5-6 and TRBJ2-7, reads DAGVTQSPTHLIKTRGQQVTLRCSPKSGHDTVSWYQQALGQGPQFIFQYYEEEERQRGNFPDRFSGHQFPNYSSELNVNALLLGDSALYLCASSSYASEQYFGPGTRLTVT.

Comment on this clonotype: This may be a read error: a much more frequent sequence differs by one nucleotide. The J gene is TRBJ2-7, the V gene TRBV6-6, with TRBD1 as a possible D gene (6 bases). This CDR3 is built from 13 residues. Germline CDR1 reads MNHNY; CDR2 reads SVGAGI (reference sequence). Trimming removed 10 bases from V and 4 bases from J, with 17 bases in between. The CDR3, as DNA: TGTGCCAACAGCCAATCACAGGGATACGAGCAGTACTTC. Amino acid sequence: CANSQSQGYEQYF.

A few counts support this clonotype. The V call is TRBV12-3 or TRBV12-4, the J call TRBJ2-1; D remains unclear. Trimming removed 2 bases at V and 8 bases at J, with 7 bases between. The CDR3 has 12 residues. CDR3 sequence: CASSLWNHEQFF. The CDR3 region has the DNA TGTGCCAGCAGTTTATGGAACCATGAGCAGTTCTTC.

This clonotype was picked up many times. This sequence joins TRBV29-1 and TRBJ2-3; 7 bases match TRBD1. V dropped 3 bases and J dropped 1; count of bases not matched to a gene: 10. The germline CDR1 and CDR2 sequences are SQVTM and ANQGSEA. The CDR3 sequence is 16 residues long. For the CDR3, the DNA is TGCAGCGTTGATGATCTAGGACAGGAGGGCACAGATACGCAGTATTTT. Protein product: CSVDDLGQEGTDTQYF.

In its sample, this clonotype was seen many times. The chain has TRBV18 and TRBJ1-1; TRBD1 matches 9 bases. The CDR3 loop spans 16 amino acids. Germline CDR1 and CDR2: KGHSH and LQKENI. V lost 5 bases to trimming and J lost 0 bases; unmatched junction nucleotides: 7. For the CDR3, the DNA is TGTGCCAGCTCAGACGACAGGGGGATAGTGAACACTGAAGCTTTCTTT. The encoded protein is CASSDDRGIVNTEAFF.

This chain's CDR3 is CASSPPPEQYF. The CDR3 nucleotides read TGCGCCAGCAGCCCCCCCCCCGAGCAGTACTTC. The gene calls are TRBV4-3 and TRBJ2-7; D not certain. Germline CDR1 reads LGHNA; CDR2 reads YSLEER. The CDR3 has 11 residues. V was cut by 4 bases and J by 6 bases, with 7 bases left in between.

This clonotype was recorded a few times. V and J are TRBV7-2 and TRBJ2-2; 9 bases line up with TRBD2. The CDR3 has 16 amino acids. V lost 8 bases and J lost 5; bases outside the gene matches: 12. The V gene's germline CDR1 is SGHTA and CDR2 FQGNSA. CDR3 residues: CASGLLAGSGTGELFF. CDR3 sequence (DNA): TGTGCCAGCGGCCTTCTAGCGGGATCTGGAACCGGGGAGCTGTTTTTT.

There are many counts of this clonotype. This CDR3 is CASSQEGQYYEQYF. The CDR3 nucleotides are TGCGCCAGCAGCCAAGAGGGACAATACTACGAGCAGTACTTC. The rearrangement uses TRBV4-1 and TRBJ2-7, with D possibly matching TRBD1 (6 bases). With 0 bases removed from V and 3 bases from J, the gap between germline ends came to 9 bases. CDR3 length equals 14 residues. The germline V gene encodes CDR1 MGHRA and CDR2 YSYEKL.

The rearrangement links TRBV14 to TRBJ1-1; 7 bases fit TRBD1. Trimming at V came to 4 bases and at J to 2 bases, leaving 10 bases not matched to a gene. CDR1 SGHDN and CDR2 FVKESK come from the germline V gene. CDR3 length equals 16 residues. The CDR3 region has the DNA TGTGCCAGCAGCCCGCTACAGGGGCTTCTTAACACTGAAGCTTTCTTT. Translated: CASSPLQGLLNTEAFF.

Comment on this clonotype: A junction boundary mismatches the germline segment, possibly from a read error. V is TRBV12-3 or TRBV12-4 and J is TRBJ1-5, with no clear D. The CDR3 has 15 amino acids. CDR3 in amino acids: CASSFGVGKNLPQHF. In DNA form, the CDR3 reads TGTGCCAGCAGCTTTGGGGTGGGGAAGAATCTGCCCCAGCATTTT.

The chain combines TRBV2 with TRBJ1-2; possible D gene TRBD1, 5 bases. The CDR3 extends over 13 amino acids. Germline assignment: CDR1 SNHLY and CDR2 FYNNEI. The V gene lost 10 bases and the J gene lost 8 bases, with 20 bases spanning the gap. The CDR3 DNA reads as TGTGCCACCCCGGGACGGGTACCTTTCGGCTACACCTTC. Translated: CATPGRVPFGYTF.

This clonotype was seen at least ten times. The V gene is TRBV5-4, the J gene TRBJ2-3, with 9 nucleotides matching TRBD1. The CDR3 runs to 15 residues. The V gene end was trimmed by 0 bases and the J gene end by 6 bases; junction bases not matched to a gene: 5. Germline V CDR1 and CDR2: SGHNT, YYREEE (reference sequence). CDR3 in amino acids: CASSLVWTGEDTQYF. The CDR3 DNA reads TGTGCCAGCAGCTTGGTGTGGACAGGGGAGGATACGCAGTATTTT.

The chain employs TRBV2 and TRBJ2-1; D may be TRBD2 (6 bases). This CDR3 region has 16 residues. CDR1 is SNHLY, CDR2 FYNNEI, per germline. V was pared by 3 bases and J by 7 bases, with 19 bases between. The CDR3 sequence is CASSEAWRDRRNEQFF. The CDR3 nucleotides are TGTGCCAGCAGTGAGGCTTGGCGGGATAGGCGGAATGAGCAGTTCTTC.

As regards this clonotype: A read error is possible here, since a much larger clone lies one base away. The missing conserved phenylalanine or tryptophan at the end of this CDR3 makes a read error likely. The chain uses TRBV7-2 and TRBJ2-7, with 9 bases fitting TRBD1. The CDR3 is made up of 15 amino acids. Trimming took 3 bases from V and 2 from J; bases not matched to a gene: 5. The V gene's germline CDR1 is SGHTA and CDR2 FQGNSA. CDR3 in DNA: TGTGCCAGCAGCTTCGCCGGGACAGGGACCTACGAGCAGTACCTC. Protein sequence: CASSFAGTGTYEQYL.